These T cell receptor beta chains were read from a single sample in a study of T cells in Graves' hyperthyroidism and ophthalmopathy. TCRdb recomputed calls from the multiplex PCR reads with MiXCR, one row per CDR3 protein. The top ten clones hold about 45% of a sample with 190,000 or so distinct CDR3 sequences, roughly 18% of them seen once. The sequenced sample was blood. The source of these receptors is a man aged 40-55 years with Graves' hyperthyroidism. CDR3s include the opening cysteine and the closing phenylalanine or tryptophan. Fields, in order: V gene, clone size, D gene, J gene, CDR3 protein, CDR3 DNA. A D gene is named only where the DNA matches it firmly. The listing skips clone size in some rows; elsewhere it reads once, few, many or a size class.

V: TRBV6-4
size: .
D: .
J: TRBJ1-2
CDR3: CASRGQDKDTYGYTF
DNA: TGTGCCAGCAGAGGTCAGGACAAAGACACCTATGGCTACACCTTC

V: TRBV10-2
size: few
D: .
J: TRBJ1-2
CDR3: CASSEYTNYGYTF
DNA: TGCGCCAGCAGTGAGTACACCAACTATGGCTACACCTTC

V: TRBV4-3
size: few
D: TRBD1
J: TRBJ1-6
CDR3: CASSQAARDSNSPLHF
DNA: TGCGCCAGCAGCCAAGCCGCACGGGACAGTAATTCACCCCTCCACTTT

V: TRBV4-3
size: .
D: TRBD2
J: TRBJ2-7
CDR3: CASSPAWSGGAYEQYF
DNA: TGCGCCAGCAGCCCCGCCTGGAGCGGGGGGGCCTACGAGCAGTACTTC

V: TRBV5-5
size: .
D: .
J: TRBJ1-1
CDR3: CASSIPGVPEAFF
DNA: TGTGCCAGCAGTATACCCGGGGTGCCTGAAGCTTTCTTT

V: TRBV6-1
size: .
D: TRBD1
J: TRBJ2-7
CDR3: CASSNAVGQARGSYEQYF
DNA: TGTGCCAGCAGTAACGCCGTGGGACAGGCCAGGGGCTCCTACGAGCAGTACTTC

V: TRBV14
size: .
D: .
J: TRBJ2-7
CDR3: CGSSQDGIREQYF
DNA: TGTGGCAGCAGCCAAGATGGGATTCGCGAGCAGTACTTC

V: TRBV20-1
size: many
D: .
J: TRBJ2-2
CDR3: CSARMEPSNTGELFF
DNA: TGCAGTGCTAGAATGGAGCCATCAAACACCGGGGAGCTGTTTTTT

V: TRBV7-9
size: .
D: .
J: TRBJ1-1
CDR3: CASSLGGGNTEALF
DNA: TGTGCCAGCAGCTTAGGGGGGGGGAACACTGAAGCTCTCTTT

V: TRBV4-3
size: few
D: TRBD1
J: TRBJ1-2
CDR3: CASSQDQRGTGGSLYGYTF
DNA: TGCGCCAGCAGCCAAGATCAGCGGGGGACAGGGGGCTCGCTCTATGGCTACACCTTC

V: TRBV2
size: many
D: .
J: TRBJ1-2
CDR3: CAMNGDRSTGYTF
DNA: TGTGCCATGAACGGGGATAGGTCTACTGGCTACACCTTC

V: TRBV18
size: many
D: TRBD2
J: TRBJ2-1
CDR3: CASSPSQRGTYNEQFF
DNA: TGTGCCAGCTCACCATCCCAGCGGGGGACCTACAATGAGCAGTTCTTC

V: TRBV9
size: .
D: TRBD1
J: TRBJ2-4
CDR3: CASSESDRAKNIQYF
DNA: TGTGCCAGCAGCGAGTCGGACAGGGCCAAAAACATTCAGTACTTC

V: TRBV7-2
size: many
D: .
J: TRBJ1-4
CDR3: CASSFSLQTNEKLFF
DNA: TGTGCCAGCAGCTTTTCCTTACAGACTAATGAAAAACTGTTTTTT

V: TRBV7-6
size: many
D: .
J: TRBJ2-1
CDR3: CASSGVPYNEQFF
DNA: TGTGCCAGCAGCGGGGTCCCCTACAATGAGCAGTTCTTC

V: TRBV7-2
size: few
D: .
J: TRBJ1-5
CDR3: CASSLIRDQPQHF
DNA: TGTGCCAGCAGCTTGATTAGGGATCAGCCCCAGCATTTT

V: TRBV7-8
size: many
D: .
J: TRBJ2-5
CDR3: CASSNSRGAQETQYF
DNA: TGTGCCAGCAGCAACTCGAGAGGAGCCCAAGAGACCCAGTACTTC

V: TRBV7-2
size: many
D: .
J: TRBJ2-7
CDR3: CASSLLARGVYEQYF
DNA: TGTGCCAGCAGCTTACTTGCCAGGGGTGTCTACGAGCAGTACTTC

V: TRBV27
size: many
D: TRBD2
J: TRBJ2-7
CDR3: CASSSLLADYEQYF
DNA: TGTGCCAGCTCCTCTTTACTAGCGGACTACGAGCAGTACTTC

V: TRBV7-9
size: many
D: .
J: TRBJ2-7
CDR3: CASSLTGNYEQYF
DNA: TGTGCCAGCAGCTTAACAGGGAACTACGAGCAGTACTTC

V: TRBV28
size: many
D: .
J: TRBJ1-3
CDR3: CASSTRGNTIYF
DNA: TGTGCCAGCAGTACCCGGGGAAACACCATATATTTT

V: TRBV6-5
size: .
D: TRBD1
J: TRBJ2-2
CDR3: CASSLQGAAGELFF
DNA: TGTGCCAGCAGCTTACAGGGGGCGGCCGGGGAGCTGTTTTTT

V: TRBV5-1
size: .
D: TRBD1
J: TRBJ2-5
CDR3: CASTYGTDQETQYF
DNA: TGCGCCAGCACCTACGGGACAGACCAAGAGACCCAGTACTTC

V: TRBV28
size: many
D: .
J: TRBJ1-2
CDR3: CASTPGSSERAGYTF
DNA: TGTGCCAGCACTCCAGGGAGTTCCGAGAGGGCTGGCTACACCTTC

V: TRBV5-1
size: many
D: .
J: TRBJ1-2
CDR3: CASSLAIGSYGYTF
DNA: TGCGCCAGCAGCTTGGCCATAGGAAGCTATGGCTACACCTTC

V: TRBV28
size: many
D: TRBD1
J: TRBJ2-4
CDR3: CASSLTGGAKNIQYF
DNA: TGTGCCAGCAGTCTTACAGGGGGGGCCAAAAACATTCAGTACTTC

V: TRBV11-3
size: .
D: .
J: TRBJ2-2
CDR3: CASSATGPGGELFF
DNA: TGTGCCAGCAGCGCGACGGGACCAGGGGGGGAGCTGTTTTTT

V: TRBV30
size: many
D: .
J: TRBJ1-6
CDR3: CAWTLDTNSPLHF
DNA: TGTGCCTGGACATTAGATACTAATTCACCCCTCCACTTT

V: TRBV20-1
size: many
D: .
J: TRBJ1-4
CDR3: CSARGTDATNEKLFF
DNA: TGCAGTGCAAGGGGGACCGATGCAACTAATGAAAAACTGTTTTTT

V: TRBV7-9
size: many
D: .
J: TRBJ2-5
CDR3: CASSSEGPETQYF
DNA: TGTGCCAGCAGCTCGGAGGGCCCAGAGACCCAGTACTTC

V: TRBV10-3
size: many
D: TRBD1
J: TRBJ1-2
CDR3: CAISAGQGLGGYTF
DNA: TGTGCCATCAGCGCGGGACAGGGGTTGGGTGGCTACACCTTC

V: TRBV7-2
size: many
D: .
J: TRBJ2-1
CDR3: CASSLVEGGPYNEQFF
DNA: TGTGCCAGCAGCTTAGTTGAGGGGGGGCCCTACAATGAGCAGTTCTTC

V: TRBV15
size: many
D: TRBD1
J: TRBJ2-7
CDR3: CATTERRTGSVEQYF
DNA: TGTGCCACCACCGAGAGACGGACAGGGTCCGTCGAGCAGTACTTC

V: TRBV2
size: many
D: .
J: TRBJ2-2
CDR3: CASSVGRAGELFF
DNA: TGTGCCAGCAGTGTCGGAAGGGCCGGGGAGCTGTTTTTT

V: TRBV14
size: .
D: TRBD1
J: TRBJ2-5
CDR3: CASSQGGQPIYQETQYF
DNA: TGTGCCAGCAGCCAAGGGGGACAGCCGATCTACCAAGAGACCCAGTACTTC

V: TRBV6-1
size: .
D: TRBD1
J: TRBJ1-5
CDR3: CASSRVGQGSEPQHF
DNA: TGTGCCAGCAGTAGAGTGGGACAGGGAAGTGAGCCCCAGCATTTT

V: TRBV20-1
size: many
D: .
J: TRBJ1-6
CDR3: CSALGGWDSPLHF
DNA: TGCAGTGCTCTGGGTGGGTGGGATTCACCCCTCCACTTT

V: TRBV28
size: many
D: .
J: TRBJ2-3
CDR3: CASSLYSRFDSVADTQYF
DNA: TGTGCCAGCAGTTTATACTCCCGGTTCGACTCGGTGGCAGATACGCAGTATTTT

V: TRBV5-1
size: many
D: .
J: TRBJ2-5
CDR3: CASSSNDGQETQYF
DNA: TGCGCCAGCAGCTCAAATGACGGTCAAGAGACCCAGTACTTC

V: TRBV5-1
size: many
D: .
J: TRBJ1-1
CDR3: CASSRSWETEAFF
DNA: TGCGCCAGCAGCCGTTCCTGGGAAACTGAAGCTTTCTTT

V: TRBV7-8
size: many
D: .
J: TRBJ1-1
CDR3: CASSISIGRGTEAFF
DNA: TGTGCCAGCAGCATAAGCATTGGGAGGGGCACTGAAGCTTTCTTT

V: TRBV7-3
size: .
D: .
J: TRBJ2-7
CDR3: CASSLDNYSYEQYF
DNA: TGTGCCAGCAGCTTAGATAACTACTCCTACGAGCAGTACTTC

V: TRBV29-1
size: many
D: TRBD1
J: TRBJ2-6
CDR3: CSVGDRGDSGANVLTF
DNA: TGCAGCGTAGGGGACAGGGGGGACTCTGGGGCCAACGTCCTGACTTTC

V: TRBV7-9
size: many
D: .
J: TRBJ2-7
CDR3: CASIADGYEQYF
DNA: TGTGCCAGCATCGCGGACGGCTACGAGCAGTACTTC